The 4 T cell receptor beta chains below come from one sample, sequenced in a study of OX40 agonist ivuxolimab in advanced cancers. Produced via immunoSEQ multiplex PCR; TCRdb's table is partial and in-frame only. The sample comprises tens of thousands of clones, around nine tenths of which are singletons, and about 0.62% rests with the top ten. Source: CD4+ or CD8+ T cells sorted from blood, taken in a trial of the OX40 agonist ivuxolimab. These receptors all stem from an adult with an advanced solid tumor such as melanoma, head and neck, liver or kidney cancer.

The J gene is TRBJ1-4, the V gene TRBV7-6, with D tentatively TRBD1 (5 bases). The length of the CDR3 is 13 residues. The V and J ends lost 5 bases and 7 bases respectively, with 11 bases between them. CDR1 SGHVS and CDR2 FNYEAQ come from the germline V gene. The CDR3 region has the DNA TGTGCCAGCAGCCTTGAGAGGGGTGAAAAACTGTTTTTT. Translation: CASSLERGEKLFF.

The rearrangement uses TRBV10-3 and TRBJ1-2; unclear D gene. Germline V lookup: CDR1 ENHRY, CDR2 SYGVKD. This CDR3 has 14 amino acids. Trimming cost V 11 bases and J 1 base, with 17 bases left between them. The DNA of the CDR3 is TGTGCCGTCACCGACGGCCGGAATAACTATGGCTACACCTTC. Translating it yields CAVTDGRNNYGYTF.

The chain is built from TRBV5-1 and TRBJ2-7, with 14 bases identical to TRBD2. This CDR3 spans 15 amino acids. V trimming: 4 bases; J trimming: 6 bases; junction bases outside the gene matches: 6. Germline V gives CDR1 SGHRS, CDR2 YFSETQ. CDR3 loop: CASSATGLAGGEQYF. DNA for the CDR3: TGCGCCAGCAGCGCCACTGGACTAGCGGGAGGCGAGCAGTACTTC.

The chain uses TRBV28 and TRBJ2-3, with D possibly being TRBD1 (6 bases). V was cut by 6 bases and J by 3 bases, with 10 bases left in between. The germline gives CDR1 MDHEN, CDR2 SYDVKM. There are 13 residues in the CDR3. This chain's CDR3 is CASSLRGTDTQYF. In DNA form, the CDR3 reads TGTGCCAGCAGCCTCAGGGGTACAGATACGCAGTATTTT.